A single TCR beta chain is shown here with its context. Its matching antigen is unknown. Collection occurred without any documented infections or immune events in donors. Assay: immunoSEQ multiplex PCR; the TCRdb copy retains only in-frame clones and omits some. Among around 95,000 clones listed, over 75% were seen once. The data were obtained in a study of identifying expanded T cells in peripheral blood. General study findings and limits: Over approximately two and four weeks, about 16.4 and 19 clones changed, versus roughly 1.1 between replicates. Across healthy donors, higher total template counts meant significantly greater roughly 2-week count variance.

Per germline, CDR1 MNHNS and CDR2 SASEGT. V lost 11 bases and J 5 bases, leaving 13 bases between the germline ends. CDR3 length: 11 amino acids. This TCR was recovered from a person between 18 and 75 years old in good health. The chain uses TRBV6-1 and TRBJ2-7; a possible D gene is TRBD1 (5 bases). The sample taken for sequencing was blood. CDR3: CAVQDTHEQYF. The CDR3 DNA is TGTGCCGTCCAGGACACTCACGAGCAGTACTTC.